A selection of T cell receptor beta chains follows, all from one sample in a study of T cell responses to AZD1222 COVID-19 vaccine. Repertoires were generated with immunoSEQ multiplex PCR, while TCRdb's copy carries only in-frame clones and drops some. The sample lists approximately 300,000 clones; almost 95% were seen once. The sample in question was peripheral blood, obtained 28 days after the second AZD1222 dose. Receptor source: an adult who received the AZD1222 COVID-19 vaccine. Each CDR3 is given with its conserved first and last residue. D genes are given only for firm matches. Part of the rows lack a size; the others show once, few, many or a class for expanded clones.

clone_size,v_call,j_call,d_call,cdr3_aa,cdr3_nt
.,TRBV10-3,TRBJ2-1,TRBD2,CAISESGRRGLIVAGAVFGEQFF,TGTGCCATCAGTGAGTCGGGCAGGAGGGGGCTAATTGTAGCGGGAGCAGTATTTGGTGAGCAGTTCTTC
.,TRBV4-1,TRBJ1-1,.,CASSQLGSGNTEAFF,TGCGCCAGCAGCCAGCTAGGGTCGGGGAACACTGAAGCTTTCTTT
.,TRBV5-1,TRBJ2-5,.,CASSLSTGGQFQETQYF,TGCGCCAGCAGCCTGTCAACGGGGGGCCAATTTCAAGAGACCCAGTACTTC
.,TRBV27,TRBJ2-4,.,CASSLSMAGAKNIQYF,TGTGCCAGCAGTCTTTCGATGGCGGGGGCCAAAAACATTCAGTACTTC
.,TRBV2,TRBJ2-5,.,CASRWEVETQYF,TGTGCCAGCCGCTGGGAGGTAGAGACCCAGTACTTC
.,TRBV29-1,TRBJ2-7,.,CSVKNGDTAYEQYF,TGCAGCGTGAAAAATGGGGACACGGCCTACGAGCAGTACTTC
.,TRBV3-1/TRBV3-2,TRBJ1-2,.,CASSQDRGDYGYTF,TGTGCCAGCAGCCAAGATCGCGGGGACTATGGCTACACCTTC
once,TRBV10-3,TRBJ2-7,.,CAISSPTGVYEQYF,TGTGCCATCAGCTCACCGACAGGCGTCTACGAGCAGTACTTC
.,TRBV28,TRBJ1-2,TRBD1,CATTTGAPGGYTF,TGTGCCACGACTACAGGGGCCCCTGGGGGCTACACCTTC
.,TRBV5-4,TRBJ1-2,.,CASSLGAAGRGYTF,TGTGCCAGCAGCTTGGGGGCCGCAGGTCGAGGCTACACCTTC
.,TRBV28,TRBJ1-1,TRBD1,CASSLAGQGNTEAFF,TGTGCCAGCAGTTTAGCGGGACAGGGAAACACTGAAGCTTTCTTT
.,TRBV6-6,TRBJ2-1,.,CASSPWGGQNEQFF,TGTGCCAGCTCTCCTTGGGGGGGGCAAAATGAGCAGTTCTTC
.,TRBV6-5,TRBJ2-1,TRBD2,CASSQREENEQFF,TGTGCCAGCAGCCAGCGGGAGGAGAATGAGCAGTTCTTC
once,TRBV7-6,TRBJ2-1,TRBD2,CASSRSETSGTSWYNEQFF,TGTGCCAGCAGCCGAAGCGAGACTAGCGGGACCAGCTGGTACAATGAGCAGTTCTTC
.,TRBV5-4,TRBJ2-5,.,CASSLKGKETQYF,TGTGCCAGCAGCTTAAAAGGGAAGGAGACCCAGTACTTC
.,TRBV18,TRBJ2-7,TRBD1,CASSPRDRGREQYF,TGTGCCAGCTCACCAAGGGACAGGGGGCGAGAGCAGTACTTC
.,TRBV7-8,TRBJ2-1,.,CASTLLGSNEQFF,TGTGCCAGCACTCTTTTGGGAAGCAATGAGCAGTTCTTC
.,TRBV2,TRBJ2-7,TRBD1,CASSEEGQGAGEQYF,TGTGCCAGCAGTGAAGAGGGACAGGGGGCCGGAGAGCAGTACTTC
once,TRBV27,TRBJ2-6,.,CASMRADSGANVLTF,TGTGCCAGCATGAGGGCCGACTCTGGGGCCAACGTCCTGACTTTC
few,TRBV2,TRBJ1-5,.,CASSEEAGAYNQPQHF,TGTGCCAGCAGTGAAGAGGCAGGGGCTTACAATCAGCCCCAGCATTTT
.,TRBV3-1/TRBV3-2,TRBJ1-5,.,CASSQRGSNQPQHF,TGTGCCAGCAGCCAACGAGGTAGCAATCAGCCCCAGCATTTT
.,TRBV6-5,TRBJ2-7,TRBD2,CASGVRGDSYEQYF,TGTGCCAGCGGGGTTCGGGGGGATTCCTACGAGCAGTACTTC
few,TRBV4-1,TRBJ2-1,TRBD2,CASSRSGDNEQFF,TGCGCCAGCAGCCGGAGCGGGGACAATGAGCAGTTCTTC
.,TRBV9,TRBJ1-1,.,CASSGFQGTEAFF,TGTGCCAGCAGCGGATTTCAGGGGACTGAAGCTTTCTTT
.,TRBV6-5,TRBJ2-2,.,CASSYEARITGELFF,TGTGCCAGCAGTTACGAGGCCAGAATCACCGGGGAGCTGTTTTTT
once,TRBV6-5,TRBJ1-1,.,CASEMGRLNTEAFF,TGTGCCAGCGAGATGGGACGCCTGAACACTGAAGCTTTCTTT
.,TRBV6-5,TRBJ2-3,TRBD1,CASSYVQGADTQYF,TGTGCCAGCAGTTACGTACAGGGGGCGGATACGCAGTATTTT
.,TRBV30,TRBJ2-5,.,CASGNGLGGQETQYF,TGTGCCTCCGGGAACGGGCTGGGGGGACAAGAGACCCAGTACTTC
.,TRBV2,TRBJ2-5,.,CASSGGDLGGETQYF,TGTGCCAGCAGTGGCGGGGACCTAGGGGGGGAGACCCAGTACTTC
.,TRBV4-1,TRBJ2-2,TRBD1,CASSGDSLGGELFF,TGCGCCAGCAGCGGGGACAGCTTGGGCGGGGAGCTGTTTTTT
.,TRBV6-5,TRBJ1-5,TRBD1,CASRDRGVGPQHF,TGTGCCAGCAGAGACAGGGGAGTCGGGCCCCAGCATTTT
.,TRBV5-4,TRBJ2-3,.,CASFFSPGEKDTQYF,TGTGCCAGCTTCTTTAGTCCGGGGGAGAAAGATACGCAGTATTTT
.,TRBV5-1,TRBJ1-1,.,CASSKGGGRAEAFF,TGCGCCAGCAGCAAGGGGGGAGGTAGGGCTGAAGCTTTCTTT
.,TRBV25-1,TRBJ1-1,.,CASSEFGGHEAFF,TGTGCCAGCAGTGAATTTGGCGGACACGAAGCTTTCTTT
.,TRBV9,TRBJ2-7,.,CASSAVDNLILPSYEQYF,TGTGCCAGCAGCGCGGTGGACAATTTAATTCTCCCCTCCTACGAGCAGTACTTC
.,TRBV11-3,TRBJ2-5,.,CASSLDLGETQYF,TGTGCCAGCAGCTTAGATTTAGGGGAGACCCAGTACTTC
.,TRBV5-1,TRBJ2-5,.,CASSWVGESAETQYF,TGCGCCAGCAGCTGGGTGGGCGAATCGGCGGAGACCCAGTACTTC
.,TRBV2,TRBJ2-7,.,CASRGTLRLNEQYF,TGTGCCAGCAGAGGTACGCTTAGGCTGAACGAGCAGTACTTC
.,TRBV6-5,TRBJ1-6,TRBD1,CASTPSGGSRSPLHF,TGTGCCAGCACGCCCTCAGGGGGAAGCAGGTCACCCCTCCACTTT
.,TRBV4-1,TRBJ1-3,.,CASSPSLDTIYF,TGCGCCAGCAGCCCAAGTCTAGACACCATATATTTT
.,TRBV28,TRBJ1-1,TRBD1,CASGTGGAVVNTEAFF,TGTGCCAGCGGAACAGGGGGCGCGGTCGTGAACACTGAAGCTTTCTTT
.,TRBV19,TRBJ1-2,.,CASFEWGYTF,TGTGCCAGCTTTGAGTGGGGCTACACCTTC
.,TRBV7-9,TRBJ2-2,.,CASSFLATLLTANTGELFF,TGTGCCAGCAGCTTCCTTGCGACTCTACTTACCGCGAACACCGGGGAGCTGTTTTTT
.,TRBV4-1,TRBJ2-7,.,CASSQDWGPTLSYEQYF,TGCGCCAGCAGCCAAGATTGGGGACCGACCCTCTCCTACGAGCAGTACTTC
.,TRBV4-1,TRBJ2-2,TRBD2,CASSQDLWGLSTSGRATGELFF,TGCGCCAGCAGCCAAGACCTGTGGGGACTTTCCACTAGCGGGAGGGCCACCGGGGAGCTGTTTTTT
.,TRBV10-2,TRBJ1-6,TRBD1,CASRGTGSNSPLHF,TGCGCCAGCAGGGGGACAGGGAGTAATTCACCCCTCCACTTT
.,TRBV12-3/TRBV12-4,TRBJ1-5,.,CASSLDRVGAQHF,TGTGCCAGCAGTTTAGACAGGGTGGGGGCCCAGCATTTT
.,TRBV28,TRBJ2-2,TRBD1,CASSFQGALGELFF,TGTGCCAGCAGTTTTCAGGGGGCTCTCGGGGAGCTGTTTTTT
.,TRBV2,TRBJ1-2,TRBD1,CASSEGQGNYGYTF,TGTGCCAGCAGTGAGGGACAGGGGAACTATGGCTACACCTTC
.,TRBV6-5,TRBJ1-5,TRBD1,CASKGQGAQPQHF,TGTGCCAGCAAAGGACAGGGGGCCCAGCCCCAGCATTTT
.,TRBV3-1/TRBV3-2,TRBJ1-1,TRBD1,CASSHRTGAAFF,TGTGCCAGCAGCCACAGGACAGGGGCAGCTTTCTTT
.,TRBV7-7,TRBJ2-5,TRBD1,CASSIRTGGRETQYF,TGTGCCAGCAGCATACGAACAGGGGGCCGGGAGACCCAGTACTTC
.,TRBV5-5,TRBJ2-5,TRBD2,CASSLTGGNTQYF,TGTGCCAGCAGCTTAACGGGGGGGAATACCCAGTACTTC
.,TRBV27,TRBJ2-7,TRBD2,CASSSTSGGVYEQYF,TGTGCCAGCAGTTCCACTAGCGGGGGGGTCTACGAGCAGTACTTC
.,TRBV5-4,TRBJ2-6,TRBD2,CASSSYTGTSGKILTF,TGTGCCAGCAGCTCGTACACCGGGACTAGCGGGAAAATCCTGACTTTC
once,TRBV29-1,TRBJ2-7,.,CSVADGTYEQYF,TGCAGCGTTGCGGACGGTACCTACGAGCAGTACTTC
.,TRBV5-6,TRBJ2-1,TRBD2,CASSSQRGEQFF,TGTGCCAGCAGTTCCCAGCGGGGCGAGCAGTTCTTC
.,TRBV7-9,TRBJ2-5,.,CASSSTGALGETQYF,TGTGCCAGCAGCTCGACTGGGGCCCTGGGAGAGACCCAGTACTTC
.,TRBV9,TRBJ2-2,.,CASSVSGSNTGELFF,TGTGCCAGCAGCGTTAGCGGTTCGAACACCGGGGAGCTGTTTTTT
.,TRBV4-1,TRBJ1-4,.,CASSQNAGTRNEKLFF,TGCGCCAGCAGCCAGAACGCCGGGACGCGTAATGAAAAACTGTTTTTT